This TCR beta chain is from a study of post-analysis software for immune sequencing data. The CDR3 runs 16 residues. The trim removed 4 bases at V and 5 bases at J, leaving 13 bases unmatched. Germline V gives CDR1 MGHRA, CDR2 YSYEKL. Prepared libraries of TCR beta cDNA carried unique molecular identifiers. TCRdb recomputed calls from the PCR reads with MiXCR, one row per CDR3 protein. The table lists roughly 600,000 distinct CDR3 sequences, about 40% of them singletons. In this sample, this clonotype turned up a few times. Its antigen is as yet unknown. Overall study findings and caveats: When compared against controls, multiple sclerosis patients showed significantly lower normalized Chao1 diversity. Strong same-batch co-clustering of samples appeared with F measure clustering. Controls showed lower frequencies than patients for roughly 5 TRBV segments, and TRBV5-6, TRBV5-1 and TRBV20-1 were among these.

Material for sequencing was blood. This chain connects TRBV4-1 to TRBJ2-5, with 7 bases identical to TRBD1. This receptor was taken from a girl aged 5-17 years with multiple sclerosis. The DNA of the CDR3 is TGCGCCAGCAGCCCCCGGGACAGCTCGTATCGGGAGACCCAGTACTTC. This translates into CASSPRDSSYRETQYF.